The entry that follows covers one TCR beta chain sequence. As yet, its antigen is unknown. This record comes from a study of T cell responses to AZD1222 COVID-19 vaccine. Clones were sequenced by immunoSEQ multiplex PCR, and TCRdb holds only the in-frame ones, with some missing. The sample gives 150,000 to 200,000 clones, about nine tenths of which show up once; 2.6% is in the top ten. Study-wide results and limits: Researchers report vaccine-associated CD4 TCRs spanning spike, with dominance at 160-218 and 743-854. Seropositive status at baseline applied to only 5 to 7 AZD1222 recipients.

Germline assignment: CDR1 SGDLS and CDR2 YYNGEE. V was pared by 4 bases and J by 0 bases, with 10 bases between. CDR3 length equals 15 residues. This material consisted of peripheral blood, taken on day 0 of AZD1222 vaccination. The chain recombines TRBV9 with TRBJ2-2; a possible D gene is TRBD1 (6 bases). This clonotype was sampled from an adult in good health. The CDR3 DNA reads as TGTGCCAGCAGCCGAGGGGGAGCGAACACCGGGGAGCTGTTTTTT. Protein: CASSRGGANTGELFF.